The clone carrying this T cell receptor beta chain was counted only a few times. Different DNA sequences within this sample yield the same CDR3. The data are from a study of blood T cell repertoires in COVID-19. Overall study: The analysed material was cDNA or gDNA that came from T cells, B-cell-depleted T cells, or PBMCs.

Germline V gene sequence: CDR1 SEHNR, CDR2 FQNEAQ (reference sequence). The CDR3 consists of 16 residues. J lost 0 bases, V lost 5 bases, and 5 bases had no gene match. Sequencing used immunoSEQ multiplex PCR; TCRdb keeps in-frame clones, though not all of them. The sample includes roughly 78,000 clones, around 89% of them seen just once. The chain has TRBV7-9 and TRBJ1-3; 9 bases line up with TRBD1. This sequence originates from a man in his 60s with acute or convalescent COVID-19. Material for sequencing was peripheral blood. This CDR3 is CASSPGTGTSGNTIYF. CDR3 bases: TGTGCCAGCAGCCCCGGGACAGGGACCTCTGGAAACACCATATATTTT.